The 25 T cell receptor beta chains below all came from one sample that was sequenced in a study of cytomegalovirus exposure and HLA in healthy donors. Primers: 60 Vbeta forward and 13 Jbeta reverse. Method: immunoSEQ multiplex PCR; TCRdb's copy keeps in-frame clones and lacks some. This table holds 75,000 to 95,000 clones. The sample was PBMCs. The receptor set was obtained from a woman aged 55-75 years in good health and CMV-seronegative.

This chain links TRBV2 with TRBJ1-4; unclear D gene. The CDR3 is 14 residues long. V was trimmed by 6 bases and J by 7 bases, leaving 15 bases between them. The germline gives CDR1 SNHLY, CDR2 FYNNEI. The CDR3 is CASRNIREGEKLFF. The CDR3 DNA reads TGTGCCAGCAGGAACATTAGGGAGGGTGAAAAACTGTTTTTT.

This chain uses TRBV11-2 with TRBJ2-4; 8 bases are shared with TRBD2. The length of the CDR3 is 18 residues. The germline CDR1 and CDR2 sequences are SGHAT and FQNNGV. J was trimmed by 4 bases and V by 5 bases; bases with no gene match: 16. Here the CDR3 DNA reads TGTGCCAGCAGCCAAAGGGCTAGCGGGCAGGATAATAAAAACATTCAGTACTTC. Protein sequence: CASSQRASGQDNKNIQYF.

The chain joins TRBV11-2 to TRBJ2-5; D uncertain. CDR3 length equals 14 residues. Trimming removed 1 base at V and 1 base at J, with 7 bases between. Germline V gene data show CDR1 as SGHAT and CDR2 as FQNNGV. For the CDR3, the DNA is TGTGCCAGCAGCTTAGGCCTCGGCCAAGAGACCCAGTACTTC. Translation: CASSLGLGQETQYF. Full variable domain (remainder filled in from reference TRBV11-2 and TRBJ2-5): EAGVAQSPRYKIIEKRQSVAFWCNPISGHATLYWYQQILGQGPKLLIQFQNNGVVDDSQLPKDRFSAERLKGVDSTLKIQPAKLEDSAVYLCASSLGLGQETQYFGPGTRLLVL.

This chain connects TRBV30 to TRBJ1-3, with D hard to call. The CDR3 is 14 residues long. Trimming took 4 bases from V and 0 from J, leaving 10 bases between them. The V gene's germline CDR1 is GTSNPN and CDR2 SVGIG (reference sequence). The CDR3 spells CAWKEGYSGNTIYF. The CDR3 DNA reads TGTGCCTGGAAAGAGGGCTACTCTGGAAACACCATATATTTT.

The genes are TRBV5-1 and TRBJ1-1, with D possibly being TRBD1 (5 bases). The CDR3 sequence is 15 residues long. The V gene lost 5 bases and the J gene lost 8 bases, with 22 bases spanning the gap. CDR1 SGHRS and CDR2 YFSETQ come from the germline V gene. CDR3: CASRPNSEPGHEAFF. The CDR3 DNA follows: TGCGCCAGCAGACCGAATAGTGAACCAGGACACGAAGCTTTCTTT.

The gene calls are TRBV2 and TRBJ1-4, with D unclear. This CDR3 has 14 residues. Per germline, CDR1 SNHLY and CDR2 FYNNEI. The V gene lost 4 bases and the J gene lost 8 bases, with 14 bases spanning the gap. CDR3 protein: CASSVGNGGEKLFF. The CDR3 DNA sequence: TGTGCCAGCAGTGTCGGGAATGGTGGGGAAAAACTGTTTTTT. The variable domain in full, with the rest retrieved from reference TRBV2 and TRBJ1-4, is EPEVTQTPSHQVTQMGQEVILRCVPISNHLYFYWYRQILGQKVEFLVSFYNNEISEKSEIFDDQFSVERPDGSNFTLKIRSTKLEDSAMYFCASSVGNGGEKLFFGSGTQLSVL.

The chain is built from TRBV2 and TRBJ2-7; 7 nucleotides align to TRBD1. CDR1 and CDR2 (germline): SNHLY, FYNNEI. There are 15 residues in the CDR3. Germline trimming cut 2 bases from V and 2 bases from J; bases unmatched to any gene: 6. The CDR3 is CASSEQGVITYEQYF. The CDR3 bases are TGTGCCAGCAGTGAACAGGGGGTTATAACCTACGAGCAGTACTTC.

V usage is TRBV2 and J usage is TRBJ1-2; 9 positions match TRBD1. The J segment lost 7 bases and the V segment lost 5 bases, leaving 5 bases of the junction unmatched. Germline CDR1 is SNHLY and CDR2 is FYNNEI. The CDR3 runs 13 residues. CDR3 residues: CASSSQGAVGYTF. CDR3 in DNA: TGTGCCAGCAGTTCACAGGGGGCGGTTGGCTACACCTTC.

The chain uses TRBV11-2 and TRBJ2-7; no clear D gene. The germline V and J ends were trimmed by 3 bases and 6 bases, with 12 bases remaining between them. Germline V gene sequence: CDR1 SGHAT, CDR2 FQNNGV. The CDR3 length is 13 residues. CDR3 in amino acids: CASSFDLRSEQYF. CDR3 nucleotides: TGTGCCAGCAGCTTTGATTTGCGGAGCGAGCAGTACTTC.

The chain has TRBV4-1 and TRBJ2-7; D may be TRBD2 (5 bases). Germline V gene sequence: CDR1 MGHRA, CDR2 YSYEKL. There are 13 residues in the CDR3. V lost 5 bases, J lost 4 bases, and 12 bases lay in between. This CDR3 is CASSEGRWYEQYF. DNA for the CDR3: TGCGCCAGCAGCGAGGGCCGTTGGTACGAGCAGTACTTC.

The chain uses TRBV5-8 and TRBJ1-2; 8 positions match TRBD1. Germline CDR1 reads SGHTS; CDR2 reads YDEGEE. The junction had 3 bases not matched to a gene; V was cut back by 0 bases and J by 5 bases. This CDR3 comprises 14 residues. The CDR3 DNA reads as TGTGCCAGCAGCTTGGACAGGGGGAGGTATGGCTACACCTTC. It encodes CASSLDRGRYGYTF. The complete variable domain, with remaining parts taken from reference TRBV5-8 and TRBJ1-2, reads EAGVTQSPTHLIKTRGQQATLRCSPISGHTSVYWYQQALGLGLQFLLWYDEGEERNRGNFPPRFSGRQFPNYSSELNVNALELEDSALYLCASSLDRGRYGYTFGSGTRLTVV.

The chain links TRBV6-4 to TRBJ1-5; TRBD1 matches 8 bases. The germline gives CDR1 MRHNA, CDR2 SNTAGT. V shed 6 bases and J 4 bases; nucleotides not matched to a gene: 8. The CDR3 consists of 15 residues. The CDR3 loop reads CASSEGTGENQPQHF. The CDR3 DNA reads as TGTGCCAGCAGCGAAGGGACAGGAGAGAATCAGCCCCAGCATTTT.

V usage is TRBV2 and J usage is TRBJ1-4, with D tentatively TRBD1 (5 bases). The CDR3 spans 15 residues. Trimming pared 7 bases from V and 4 bases from J, leaving 16 bases between. Germline V CDR1 and CDR2: SNHLY, FYNNEI. The CDR3 nucleotides read TGTGCCAGCATAGACAGAGGCCGCAATAATGAAAAACTGTTTTTT. Protein: CASIDRGRNNEKLFF.

The chain recombines TRBV28 with TRBJ2-7, with 8 bases fitting TRBD1. V lost 6 bases to trimming and J lost 1 base; unmatched junction nucleotides: 8. The germline V gene encodes CDR1 MDHEN and CDR2 SYDVKM. The CDR3 is 15 residues long. CDR3 DNA: TGTGCCAGCAGAGACCAGGGGGCAGGGTCCTACGAGCAGTACTTC. Residues: CASRDQGAGSYEQYF.

V is TRBV6-6 and J is TRBJ1-2, with a tentative D call TRBD1 (6 bases). V was cut by 8 bases and J by 0 bases, with 13 bases left in between. The CDR3 is 14 residues long. CDR1 and CDR2 from the germline V gene are MNHNY and SVGAGI (reference sequence). CDR3 amino acids: CASDMGAANYGYTF. DNA of the CDR3: TGTGCCAGCGATATGGGGGCGGCTAACTATGGCTACACCTTC.

V gene TRBV7-2 combines with J gene TRBJ2-6; a weak D match, TRBD2 (6 bases). Germline values: CDR1 SGHTA, CDR2 FQGNSA. Trimming left V 5 bases short and J 0 bases short, with 11 bases between. The CDR3 has 16 residues. CDR3 sequence (DNA): TGTGCCAGCAGCCCTCCCGGGAGCTCTGGGGCCAACGTCCTGACTTTC. The encoded protein is CASSPPGSSGANVLTF. Based on the CDR3 plus reference TRBV7-2 and TRBJ2-6, the full variable domain is GAGVSQSPSNKVTEKGKDVELRCDPISGHTALYWYRQSLGQGLEFLIYFQGNSAPDKSGLPSDRFSAERTGGSVSTLTIQRTQQEDSAVYLCASSPPGSSGANVLTFGAGSRLTVL.

The chain couples TRBV15 to TRBJ2-1; D gene unclear. V was shortened by 1 base and J by 4 bases, with 8 bases between the two germline ends. The CDR3 spans 14 residues. Per the germline V gene, CDR1 is LNHNV and CDR2 is YYDKDF (reference sequence). CDR3 residues: CATSRGWQYNEQFF. The CDR3 region has the DNA TGTGCCACCAGCAGAGGATGGCAGTACAATGAGCAGTTCTTC.

The chain employs TRBV5-1 and TRBJ2-1; perhaps TRBD1 as D (5 bases). Germline CDR1 SGHRS, CDR2 YFSETQ. There are 15 residues in the CDR3. Trimming stripped 1 base from V and 0 bases from J, with 8 bases between. CDR3 bases: TGCGCCAGCAGCTTGACGCAGGGCTCCTACAATGAGCAGTTCTTC. Its translation is CASSLTQGSYNEQFF.

As to this clone: Other DNA sequences in this specimen translate into the identical CDR3. The rearrangement uses TRBV19 and TRBJ2-3; D is uncertain. V was pared by 1 base and J by 2 bases, with 10 bases between. The CDR3 spans 15 residues. The germline V gene encodes CDR1 LNHDA and CDR2 SQIVND (reference sequence). As DNA, the CDR3 is TGTGCCAGTAGTATAGCTTCCCAGGTCACAGATACGCAGTATTTT. It encodes CASSIASQVTDTQYF.

The chain uses TRBV18 and TRBJ1-1; a weak D match, TRBD1 (5 bases). Trimming stripped 5 bases from V and 3 bases from J, with 13 bases between. The CDR3 has 14 residues. Germline CDR1 reads KGHSH; CDR2 reads LQKENI. The DNA for the CDR3 is TGTGCCAGCTCATGGGACTCGGGGGACACTGAAGCTTTCTTT. This sequence encodes CASSWDSGDTEAFF.

V is TRBV6-1 and J is TRBJ1-4, with D maybe TRBD1 (5 bases). The CDR3 is made up of 14 amino acids. Germline V gives CDR1 MNHNS, CDR2 SASEGT. Trimming shortened V by 3 bases and J by 7 bases, and 12 bases separated the two germline ends. This chain's CDR3 is CASSDRGLSEKLFF. Here the CDR3 DNA reads TGTGCCAGCAGTGATAGGGGACTGAGTGAAAAACTGTTTTTT.

The rearrangement links TRBV28 to TRBJ1-1; a possible D gene is TRBD1 (5 bases). Germline values: CDR1 MDHEN, CDR2 SYDVKM. The CDR3 is 15 residues long. V lost 4 bases and J lost 1, with 13 bases in between. In nucleotides, the CDR3 is TGTGCCAGCAGTTCACCAGGGCAACCGAACACTGAAGCTTTCTTT. Translated: CASSSPGQPNTEAFF.

The DNA of the CDR3 is TGCAGCGTTGAAGGGAGAGACTTCCCAGGAGGGGAGCAGTACTTC. It is translated as CSVEGRDFPGGEQYF. V is TRBV29-1 and J is TRBJ2-7, with a tentative D call TRBD2 (6 bases). CDR1 and CDR2 (germline): SQVTM, ANQGSEA. The CDR3 runs to 15 residues. V dropped 1 base and J dropped 7 bases, with 20 bases sitting between them.

The chain employs TRBV4-1 and TRBJ2-3; D gene unclear. The CDR3 length is 12 residues. Germline V CDR1 and CDR2: MGHRA, YSYEKL. V was cut by 4 bases and J by 5 bases, with 7 bases left in between. The CDR3 here is CASSLKLDTQYF. Here the CDR3 DNA reads TGCGCCAGCAGCCTAAAACTAGATACGCAGTATTTT.

The V call is TRBV11-2, the J call TRBJ2-5; no clear D. The CDR3 runs to 12 residues. The V end was cut by 5 bases, the J end by 2 bases, with 6 bases between. Germline CDR1 reads SGHAT; CDR2 reads FQNNGV. CDR3 residues: CASSRTQETQYF. CDR3 bases: TGTGCCAGCAGCCGAACTCAAGAGACCCAGTACTTC.